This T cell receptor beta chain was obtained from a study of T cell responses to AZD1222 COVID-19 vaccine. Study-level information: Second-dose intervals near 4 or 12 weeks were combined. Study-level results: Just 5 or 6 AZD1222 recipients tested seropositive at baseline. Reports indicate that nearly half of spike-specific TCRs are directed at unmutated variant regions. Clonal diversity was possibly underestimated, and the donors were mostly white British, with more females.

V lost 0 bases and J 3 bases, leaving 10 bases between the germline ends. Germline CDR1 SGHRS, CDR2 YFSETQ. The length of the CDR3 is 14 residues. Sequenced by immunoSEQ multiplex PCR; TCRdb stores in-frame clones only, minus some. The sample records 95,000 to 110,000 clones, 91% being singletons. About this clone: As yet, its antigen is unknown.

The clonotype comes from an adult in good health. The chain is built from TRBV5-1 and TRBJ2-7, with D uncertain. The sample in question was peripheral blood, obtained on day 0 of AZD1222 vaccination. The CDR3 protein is CASSLDSGLYEQYF. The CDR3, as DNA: TGCGCCAGCAGCTTGGACTCCGGGCTCTACGAGCAGTACTTC.